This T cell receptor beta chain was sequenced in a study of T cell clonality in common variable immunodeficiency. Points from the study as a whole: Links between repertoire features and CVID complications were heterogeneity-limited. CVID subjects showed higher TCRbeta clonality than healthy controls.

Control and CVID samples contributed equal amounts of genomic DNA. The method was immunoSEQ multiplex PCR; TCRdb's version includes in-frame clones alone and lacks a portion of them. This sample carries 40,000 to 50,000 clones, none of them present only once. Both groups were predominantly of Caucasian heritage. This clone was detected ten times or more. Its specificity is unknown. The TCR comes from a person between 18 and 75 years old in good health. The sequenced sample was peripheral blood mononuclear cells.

The sequenced part of the CDR3 DNA is TGTGCCAGCAGCTTCTACGGGTCAACTAATGAAAAA. This sequence encodes CASSFYGSTNEK. The entire CDR3 is CASSFYGSTNEKLFF. The V call is TRBV7-9, the J call TRBJ1-4; D gene unclear. The read gets to within 3 residues of the CDR3 end, and the germline J gene fills in the rest. Looked up from germline, CDR1 is SEHNR and CDR2 is FQNEAQ (reference sequence). The V gene lost 3 bases and the J gene lost 0 bases, with 8 bases spanning the gap. The CDR3 has 15 residues.